This TCR beta chain was recovered during a study of CD8 T cells in Susac syndrome. Points from the study as a whole: Expansion of clones was not seen in the CD4+ T cell repertoires of Susac syndrome.

Turning to this clonotype: Its matching antigen is unknown.

Germline CDR1 LNHDA, CDR2 SQIVND (reference sequence). Losses at the gene ends were 4 bases for V and 7 bases for J; bases not matched to a gene: 15. CDR3 length equals 19 residues. When the RNA was reverse transcribed, random hexamers were used with an input of about 0.5 to 1 ug. Via MiXCR, TCRdb re-called the immunoSEQ multiplex PCR reads, giving one row per CDR3 protein. There are 150,000 to 180,000 distinct CDR3 sequences in the sample; roughly 96% occur only once, and 0.16% lies in the top ten. This receptor was taken from a human donor with Susac syndrome. Sequenced sample: CD4+ T cells from PBMCs. V and J are TRBV19 and TRBJ2-1, with 14 bases matching TRBD2. CDR3 nucleotide sequence: TGTGCCAGTAGTACAAAGGGGGGGACTAGCGGGGGAAGGAGGAATGAGCAGTTCTTC. It is translated as CASSTKGGTSGGRRNEQFF.